Presented here are 30 T cell receptor beta chains from one specimen sequenced in a study of blood T cell repertoires in COVID-19. TCRdb's table, derived via immunoSEQ multiplex PCR, lists solely in-frame clones and lacks some. In the table there are about 110,000 clones, 80% to 90% of which are singletons. The sequenced material came from peripheral blood. All receptors come from a human donor in a cohort sampled during active COVID-19.

V gene TRBV6-5 combines with J gene TRBJ1-5; no definite D call. CDR1 MNHEY and CDR2 SVGAGI come from the germline V gene. V was clipped by 4 bases and J by 7 bases, with 14 bases between them. This CDR3 comprises 14 residues. The CDR3: CASSFVGPGQPQHF. CDR3 DNA: TGTGCCAGCAGTTTCGTAGGCCCAGGACAGCCCCAGCATTTT.

J is TRBJ2-1 and V is TRBV7-8; TRBD2 aligns across 8 bases. V lost 4 bases to trimming and J lost 9 bases; unmatched junction nucleotides: 11. The CDR3 covers 15 residues. The V gene's germline CDR1 is SGHVS and CDR2 FQNEAQ. The CDR3 region is CASSSTSGVTPEQFF. DNA of the CDR3: TGTGCCAGCAGCTCCACTAGCGGAGTTACGCCTGAGCAGTTCTTC.

This clone was seen a single time. This chain uses TRBV5-6 with TRBJ2-5; tentative D call: TRBD1 (5 bases). Trimming stripped 0 bases from V and 4 bases from J, with 13 bases between. Germline V gives CDR1 SGHDT, CDR2 YYEEEE. The CDR3 runs to 15 residues. The CDR3 is CASSLAQGPRETQYF. CDR3 in DNA: TGTGCCAGCAGCTTGGCCCAGGGTCCGCGAGAGACCCAGTACTTC.

The chain joins TRBV7-3 to TRBJ2-2; 8 positions agree with TRBD2. The CDR3 loop spans 15 amino acids. Germline CDR1 is SGHTA and CDR2 is FQGTGA. V lost 6 bases to trimming and J lost 4 bases; unmatched junction nucleotides: 7. In DNA, the CDR3 is TGTGCCAGCAGTGCGGGAGGAAGGTCCACCGGGGAGCTGTTTTTT. This encodes CASSAGGRSTGELFF.

This clone has more than one count but fewer than ten. The gene calls are TRBV4-1 and TRBJ2-7, with TRBD1 identical over 9 bases. Trimming removed 0 bases from V and 0 bases from J; junction bases left unmatched: 6. This CDR3 spans 17 amino acids. From germline, CDR1 is MGHRA and CDR2 YSYEKL. The CDR3 coding sequence is TGCGCCAGCAGCCAAGATTTCGAGACAGGGGGCTCCTACGAGCAGTACTTC. Protein sequence: CASSQDFETGGSYEQYF.

V usage is TRBV6-5 and J usage is TRBJ2-3, with TRBD1 matching 8 bases. This CDR3 is built from 14 residues. Germline CDR1 MNHEY, CDR2 SVGAGI. V dropped 6 bases and J dropped 4; count of bases not matched to a gene: 6. The CDR3 sequence is CASSPDRVSDTQYF. CDR3 nucleotide sequence: TGTGCCAGCAGCCCGGACAGGGTATCAGATACGCAGTATTTT.

Only a few counts were recorded for this clone. The chain combines TRBV4-1 with TRBJ1-1; TRBD1 might be the D (5 bases). Trimming pared 5 bases from V and 6 bases from J, leaving 13 bases between. The CDR3 contains 13 residues. From germline, CDR1 is MGHRA and CDR2 YSYEKL. CDR3 nucleotides: TGCGCCAGCAGCAAAGGAGAAGGGGCTGAAGCTTTCTTT. Protein product: CASSKGEGAEAFF.

The genes are TRBV7-9 and TRBJ2-7, with D possibly matching TRBD2 (6 bases). V was cut by 4 bases and J by 3 bases, with 16 bases left in between. The CDR3 extends over 15 amino acids. CDR1 SEHNR and CDR2 FQNEAQ come from the germline V gene (reference sequence). CDR3 nucleotide sequence: TGTGCCAGCAGCTCCACGGGACTCCTCAACTACGAGCAGTACTTC. Residues: CASSSTGLLNYEQYF. The complete variable domain, with remaining parts taken from reference TRBV7-9 and TRBJ2-7, reads DTGVSQNPRHKITKRGQNVTFRCDPISEHNRLYWYRQTLGQGPEFLTYFQNEAQLEKSRLLSDRFSAERPKGSFSTLEIQRTEQGDSAMYLCASSSTGLLNYEQYFGPGTRLTVT.

The chain carries TRBV5-6 and TRBJ2-2; 9 bases agree with TRBD2. The length of the CDR3 is 17 residues. Trimming took 0 bases from V and 0 from J; bases not matched to a gene: 3. The germline gives CDR1 SGHDT, CDR2 YYEEEE. The CDR3 loop is CASSLALAGTNTGELFF. CDR3 DNA: TGTGCCAGCAGCTTGGCCCTAGCGGGGACGAACACCGGGGAGCTGTTTTTT.

This rearrangement joins TRBV5-8 to TRBJ2-1; 8 bases agree with TRBD2. The germline gives CDR1 SGHTS, CDR2 YDEGEE. V lost 4 bases to trimming and J lost 1 base; unmatched junction nucleotides: 7. This CDR3 comprises 16 residues. This CDR3 reads CASSPWGLGSYNEQFF. The CDR3, as DNA: TGTGCCAGCAGCCCCTGGGGACTAGGGTCCTACAATGAGCAGTTCTTC.

V gene TRBV6-2 or TRBV6-3 combines with J gene TRBJ2-7, with TRBD2 as a possible D gene (6 bases). Germline V gives CDR1 MNHEY, CDR2 SVGEGT. V lost 0 bases, J lost 3 bases, and 15 bases lay in between. The CDR3 is 16 amino acids. This CDR3 is CASSYSREVSVYEQYF. As DNA, the CDR3 is TGTGCCAGCAGTTACTCGAGGGAGGTAAGCGTCTACGAGCAGTACTTC.

This clone has a handful of counts. The V and J genes are TRBV6-1 and TRBJ1-2; TRBD1 might be the D (6 bases). The CDR3 runs 15 residues. With 5 bases removed from V and 5 bases from J, the gap between germline ends came to 18 bases. Germline V gene data show CDR1 as MNHNS and CDR2 as SASEGT. The CDR3 spells CASSSTGQLAYGYTF. CDR3 sequence (DNA): TGTGCCAGCAGTTCTACCGGACAGCTAGCTTATGGCTACACCTTC.

In its sample, this clone was seen a few times. V gene TRBV13 combines with J gene TRBJ1-1; 9 bases map to TRBD1. The CDR3 runs to 13 residues. V shed 6 bases, J shed 10 bases, and the junction held 9 bases outside the gene matches. The germline V gene has CDR1 PRHDT and CDR2 FYEKMQ (reference sequence). DNA of the CDR3: TGTGCCAGCAGGTCAACAGGGGGCTTTGTAGCTTTCTTT. Translated: CASRSTGGFVAFF.

V usage is TRBV27 and J usage is TRBJ2-1, with 8 nucleotides matching TRBD1. V dropped 3 bases and J dropped 7; count of bases not matched to a gene: 8. The CDR3 has 15 residues. Per germline, CDR1 MNHEY and CDR2 SMNVEV (reference sequence). The CDR3 protein is CASSLVLTGGNEQFF. CDR3 bases: TGTGCCAGCAGTTTGGTGCTCACAGGGGGGAATGAGCAGTTCTTC.

The chain couples TRBV9 to TRBJ1-1, with TRBD1 matching over 8 bases. Germline assignment: CDR1 SGDLS and CDR2 YYNGEE. The junction had 11 bases not matched to a gene; V was cut back by 2 bases and J by 11 bases. This CDR3 spans 14 amino acids. CDR3 nucleotide sequence: TGTGCCAGCAGCGTTTCAGGGGGCGCGGAGGAGGCTTTCTTT. Translating gives CASSVSGGAEEAFF.

V usage is TRBV27 and J usage is TRBJ2-5; 7 bases are shared with TRBD2. CDR1 and CDR2 from the germline V gene are MNHEY and SMNVEV (reference sequence). With 5 bases clipped from V and 4 bases from J, the junction kept 10 bases outside the gene matches. The CDR3 contains 15 residues. In DNA, the CDR3 is TGTGCCAGCAGTCCCATAGGTGGGAGGGGAGAGACCCAGTACTTC. Amino acid sequence: CASSPIGGRGETQYF.

This chain connects TRBV3-1 (or the pseudogene TRBV3-2) to TRBJ1-1, with D unresolved. Trimming took 1 base from V and 3 from J, leaving 12 bases between them. The germline gives CDR1 LGHDT, CDR2 YNNKEL (reference sequence). This CDR3 is built from 15 residues. CDR3 sequence (DNA): TGTGCCAGCAGCCAAGGGGGAGGGATGGACACTGAAGCTTTCTTT. Protein product: CASSQGGGMDTEAFF.

The chain uses TRBV6-1 and TRBJ2-1, with TRBD2 matching over 8 bases. Germline lookup yields CDR1 MNHNS and CDR2 SASEGT. CDR3 length: 16 residues. V gave up 4 bases and J gave up 3 bases; unmatched junction bases: 8. CDR3 loop: CASSAQTSENYNEQFF. For the CDR3, the DNA is TGTGCCAGCAGTGCCCAGACTAGCGAAAACTACAATGAGCAGTTCTTC.

The rearrangement links TRBV6-5 to TRBJ2-6, with D tentatively TRBD2 (5 bases). The CDR3 runs 14 residues. V lost 6 bases and J lost 4, with 10 bases in between. CDR1 MNHEY and CDR2 SVGAGI come from the germline V gene. The CDR3 loop reads CASSRDTGANVLTF. In DNA, the CDR3 is TGTGCCAGCAGCCGGGATACGGGGGCCAACGTCCTGACTTTC.

The gene calls are TRBV24-1 and TRBJ2-2; D gene ambiguous. V lost 4 bases, J lost 4 bases, and 9 bases lay in between. The CDR3 covers 14 residues. Germline CDR1 reads KGHDR; CDR2 reads SFDVKD. DNA of the CDR3: TGTGCCACCAGTGACCCATCGGGCACCGGGGAGCTGTTTTTT. Translating it yields CATSDPSGTGELFF.

There are a few counts of this clone. V and J are TRBV3-1 (or the pseudogene TRBV3-2) and TRBJ1-6; TRBD1 matches 7 bases. CDR1 LGHDT and CDR2 YNNKEL come from the germline V gene (reference sequence). V dropped 0 bases and J dropped 13; count of bases not matched to a gene: 6. CDR3 length: 14 residues. The CDR3 bases are TGTGCCAGCAGCCAAGATAGGACAGGAGTCCCCCTCCACTTT. Its protein is CASSQDRTGVPLHF.

The chain carries TRBV20-1 and TRBJ2-1; weak D call: TRBD2 (5 bases). This CDR3 spans 11 amino acids. CDR1 and CDR2 from the germline V gene are DFQATT and SNEGSKA (reference sequence). Between the trimmed V and J ends, which lost 1 base and 10 bases, there was a span of 8 bases. The CDR3 sequence is CSARGTVEQFF. CDR3 nucleotide sequence: TGCAGTGCTAGAGGGACTGTGGAGCAGTTCTTC.

The V and J genes are TRBV4-1 and TRBJ1-1, with D tentatively TRBD1 (5 bases). There are 16 residues in the CDR3. V was pared by 1 base and J by 6 bases, with 18 bases between. Germline CDR1 MGHRA, CDR2 YSYEKL. In nucleotides, the CDR3 is TGCGCCAGCAGCCAAGCGTGGGGGGGGTTAATCGCTGAAGCTTTCTTT. It translates to CASSQAWGGLIAEAFF.

V is TRBV25-1 and J is TRBJ2-3; TRBD1 matches 12 bases. With V trimmed by 6 bases and J by 6 bases, 4 bases remained unmatched. Germline V gene lookup returns CDR1 MGHDK and CDR2 SYGVNS. The CDR3 covers 14 residues. The CDR3 loop reads CASRGQGAWDTQYF. The CDR3 region has the DNA TGTGCCAGCAGGGGACAGGGGGCGTGGGATACGCAGTATTTT.

The V and J genes are TRBV5-1 and TRBJ2-7, with 7 nucleotides matching TRBD1. The CDR3 runs to 16 residues. The germline V gene encodes CDR1 SGHRS and CDR2 YFSETQ. Germline trimming cut 4 bases from V and 3 bases from J; bases unmatched to any gene: 13. CDR3: CASSKHRGRINYEQYF. The CDR3 DNA reads as TGCGCCAGCAGCAAGCACAGGGGTCGTATTAACTACGAGCAGTACTTC.

This clone was found once. CDR3 nucleotide sequence: TGTGCCAGCAGCCAAGAGGGCGCTAGCGGGGAGAAGAATGAGCAGTTCTTC. Its protein product is CASSQEGASGEKNEQFF. The V and J genes are TRBV14 and TRBJ2-1, with TRBD2 matching 9 bases. The germline V gene has CDR1 SGHDN and CDR2 FVKESK. V was pared by 0 bases and J by 7 bases, with 10 bases of the junction left unmatched. This CDR3 comprises 17 residues.

The chain is built from TRBV5-8 and TRBJ2-5, with TRBD2 matching over 8 bases. The CDR3 has 13 residues. J lost 7 bases, V lost 7 bases, and 9 bases had no gene match. Per the germline V gene, CDR1 is SGHTS and CDR2 is YDEGEE. The CDR3 region has the DNA TGTGCCAGCGAAAGGACTGCGGGGGGGACCCAGTACTTC. This encodes CASERTAGGTQYF. The variable domain in full, with the rest retrieved from reference TRBV5-8 and TRBJ2-5, is EAGVTQSPTHLIKTRGQQATLRCSPISGHTSVYWYQQALGLGLQFLLWYDEGEERNRGNFPPRFSGRQFPNYSSELNVNALELEDSALYLCASERTAGGTQYFGPGTRLLVL.

The genes are TRBV12-3 or TRBV12-4 and TRBJ2-2; D gene unclear. This CDR3 contains 13 residues. The V and J ends lost 5 bases and 4 bases respectively, with 8 bases between them. CDR3 bases: TGTGCCAGCAGTGAGGCTCTCACCGGGGAGCTGTTTTTT. Its translation is CASSEALTGELFF.

The chain couples TRBV5-1 to TRBJ2-3; 9 bases map to TRBD2. CDR1 is SGHRS and CDR2 is YFSETQ in the germline V gene. V lost 4 bases, J lost 5 bases, and 11 bases stayed unmatched. The CDR3 runs to 16 residues. The CDR3 nucleotides read TGCGCCAGCAGCCCGGGTGGCGGGAGGGCCCTAGATACGCAGTATTTT. It translates to CASSPGGGRALDTQYF. Full variable domain (rest looked up from reference TRBV5-1 and TRBJ2-3): KAGVTQTPRYLIKTRGQQVTLSCSPISGHRSVSWYQQTPGQGLQFLFEYFSETQRNKGNFPGRFSGRQFSNSRSEMNVSTLELGDSALYLCASSPGGGRALDTQYFGPGTRLTVL.

V gene TRBV11-3 combines with J gene TRBJ2-1; 9 bases map to TRBD2. Unmatched junction bases numbered 3, after V lost 3 bases and J lost 9 bases. This CDR3 is built from 13 residues. Germline V gene data show CDR1 as SGHNT and CDR2 as YENEEA. This CDR3 reads CASSFSGGGEQFF. The CDR3 coding sequence is TGTGCCAGCAGCTTTAGCGGGGGAGGTGAGCAGTTCTTC.